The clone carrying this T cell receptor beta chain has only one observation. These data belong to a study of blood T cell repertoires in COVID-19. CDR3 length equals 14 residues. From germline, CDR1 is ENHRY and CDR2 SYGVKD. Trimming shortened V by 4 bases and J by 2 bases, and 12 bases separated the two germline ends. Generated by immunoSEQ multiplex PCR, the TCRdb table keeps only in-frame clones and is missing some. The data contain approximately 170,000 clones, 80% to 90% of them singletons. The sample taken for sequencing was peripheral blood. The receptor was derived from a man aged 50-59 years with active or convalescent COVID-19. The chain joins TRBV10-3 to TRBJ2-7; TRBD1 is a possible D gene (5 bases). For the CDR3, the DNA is TGTGCCATCAGTGTAACGACAGAGACCTACGAGCAGTACTTC. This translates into CAISVTTETYEQYF.